This TCR beta chain was sequenced in a study of blood T cell repertoires in COVID-19. Across the study: The study drew acute and convalescent COVID-19 samples from the United States, Italy and Spain. PBMCs, B-cell-depleted T cells, or T cells provided the cDNA or gDNA that made up the material.

Source study methods: Researchers report that nucleated cell counts were estimated from reference gene primer amplification. TCRdb's copy holds only in-frame clones and misses some; the assay was immunoSEQ multiplex PCR. That table gives V, J and clone size, and the DNA gave D and trimming. The sample has 130,000 to 150,000 clones; around 84% are singletons. The clonotype originates from a man in his 60s with active or convalescent COVID-19. The sample comprised peripheral blood.

The CDR3 DNA is TGTGCCAGCGCAAATGGGGGGAGTCAGCCCCAGCATTTT. This encodes CASANGGSQPQHF. The chain has TRBV6-5 and TRBJ1-5; D is perhaps TRBD1 (5 bases). This CDR3 has 13 residues. Germline V CDR1 and CDR2: MNHEY, SVGAGI. The V end was cut by 8 bases, the J end by 6 bases, with 14 bases between.